Reported below is one TCR beta chain. Its antigen target is currently unknown. No qualities accompany the bases; no much larger clone lies one base away. The CDR3 numbers 15 residues from cysteine through phenylalanine. The DNA shown is the 45-base CDR3, in frame from base 1. The germline V gene sets CDR1 to KGHDR and CDR2 to SFDVKD. V is trimmed back by 6 bases and J by 3 bases, and the junction contains 4 bases that no gene match accounts for. The sample originates from a study of T cell responses to AZD1222 COVID-19 vaccine (dated by TCRdb to the early 2020s). Some background on the complete study: A total of more than 230 trial participants underwent TCR sequencing, of whom 200 to 220 received two doses of AZD1222 and about 25 received two doses of the MenACWY control vaccine. Trial participants were enrolled by age into 18-55, 56-69 and 70-plus year subgroups, with around 150, 28 and 57 TCR-sequenced participants respectively. Study-wide conclusions, independent of this receptor: Conclusions about previously exposed vaccinees are limited because only a handful of AZD1222 recipients were SARS-CoV-2 seropositive at baseline. CD4 TCRs associated with the vaccine covered the entire spike protein, and the dominant responses were in regions 160-218 and 743-854. Participants were mostly white British, with more females than males. The authors suggested clonal diversity may have been underestimated. Reportedly, close to half of the unique spike-specific TCRs recognized epitopes lying outside the regions that are mutated in the B.1.351 and B.1.1.7 variants. The 56-69-year group was small, and its depth increase did not reach significance, likely because of low power. Spike-specific TCR breadth and depth rose significantly after two AZD1222 doses compared with day 0 and with MenACWY recipients. Because no day 14 peak-response samples were available, repertoires were characterized only after the peak T cell response.

The CDR3 regions of human TCRbeta chains were analyzed by immunosequencing. As for the original processing: TCRs in the repertoires were matched against a reference library of SARS-CoV-2-specific TCRs that had been generated with the MIRA antigen-specificity platform. Breadth meant the fraction of unique TCRs that were SARS-CoV-2-associated, whereas depth meant the fraction of total T cells that were SARS-CoV-2-associated. Using the MIRA data, every spike-specific TCR was mapped to the spike region that the TCR reacted to and assigned to either a CD4 or a CD8 class. Log10-transformed breadth and depth values were compared by one-way ANOVA with Sidak's multiple comparisons tests. The table comes from immuneACCESS by way of TCRdb, which keeps in-frame sequences with V and J called. Part of the clones is missing from these tables; in studies checked, under half for an unresolved V gene and the rest for unknown reasons. The DNA gave D and trimming, while V, J and clone size come from that table. The sample table lists approximately 150,000 clones, approximately 89% of them with a count of one. About 3.7% of the sample is taken by the ten largest.

Per the publication, the time point label means: baseline before first vaccination. In light of the paper, this sample's treatment or condition label describes: meningococcal conjugate vaccine given as trial control. Vaccinee samples were obtained from the UK trials COV001 and COV002, which included a single-blind randomized controlled phase 2/3 trial of AZD1222 (ChAdOx1 nCoV-19) in healthy adults. Trial participant PBMC samples were collected at day 0 and day 28 after the second dose for TCRbeta chain sequencing. Material: peripheral blood, obtained on day 0 of MenACWY control vaccination. The chain joins TRBV24-1 to TRBJ2-2; the central 9 bases match TRBD1. This TCR came from an adult in good health. The DNA sequence is TGTGCCACCAGTACAGGGGGCGCGGACACCGGGGAGCTGTTTTTT. Translation gives CATSTGGADTGELFF.